Ten or more counts support the clone carrying this TCR beta chain. What it binds is not known. This CDR3 region has 13 residues. V was clipped by 1 base and J by 4 bases, with 7 bases between them. Per germline, CDR1 SGHTA and CDR2 FQGNSA. The time point was: sample taken at primary tumor resection. No cell sorting; template was whole RNA from tumor, lung tissue or PBMC. The donors comprised about 74 untreated early-stage non-small cell lung cancer patients. The entry originates in a study of spatial heterogeneity in lung cancer. About the research overall: Consistently, beta-chain sequences turned up in larger numbers than alpha-chain sequences did.

Study-level points and caveats: Ubiquitous expanded tumor TCRs were seen in blood more at resection than at follow-up.

Individual TCR cDNA molecules each bore their own unique molecular identifier. TCRdb re-called the 5' RACE reads through MiXCR, storing one row per CDR3 protein. This sample has 20,000 to 25,000 distinct CDR3 sequences, with about 4.6% found just once. This sequence joins TRBV7-2 and TRBJ1-1; D remains unclear. The source was PBMCs, collected at surgery. The TCR was taken from a male donor with early-stage non-small cell lung cancer. CDR3 sequence reads: CASSLDSRTEAFF. CDR3 sequence (DNA): TGTGCCAGCAGCTTAGACAGCCGCACTGAAGCTTTCTTT.